The clone carrying this T cell receptor beta chain was counted only a few times. Its target is unknown. The data stem from a study of CD8+ T cells in alopecia areata. About the research overall: Treated patients were given oral tofacitinib, which was dosed at 5 to 10 mg twice daily. Notes on the study in general: In scalp and blood during tofacitinib, many expanded lesional clones persisted. Scalp samples also yield sequences from resident alphabeta T cells of normal skin.

cDNA reverse transcribed from extracted RNA served as the sequencing template. TCRdb's copy holds only in-frame clones and misses some; the assay was immunoSEQ multiplex PCR. The table shows under 200,000 clones, with around 59% occurring only once. Treatment here: oral pan-JAK inhibitor, 5-10 mg twice daily. CDR3 length equals 16 residues. With 2 bases removed from V and 3 bases from J, the gap between germline ends came to 15 bases. CDR1 is MNHEY and CDR2 is SVGAGI in the germline V gene. This clonotype was sampled from a human donor with alopecia areata. The sequences come from CD4+ T cells sorted from blood, collected at week 24, from a patient treated with tofacitinib. The J gene is TRBJ2-3, the V gene TRBV6-5; D possibly corresponds to TRBD1 (7 bases). The CDR3 sequence: CASSYDRAGGTDTQYF. The CDR3 DNA reads as TGTGCCAGCAGTTACGATCGGGCAGGGGGGACAGATACGCAGTATTTT.